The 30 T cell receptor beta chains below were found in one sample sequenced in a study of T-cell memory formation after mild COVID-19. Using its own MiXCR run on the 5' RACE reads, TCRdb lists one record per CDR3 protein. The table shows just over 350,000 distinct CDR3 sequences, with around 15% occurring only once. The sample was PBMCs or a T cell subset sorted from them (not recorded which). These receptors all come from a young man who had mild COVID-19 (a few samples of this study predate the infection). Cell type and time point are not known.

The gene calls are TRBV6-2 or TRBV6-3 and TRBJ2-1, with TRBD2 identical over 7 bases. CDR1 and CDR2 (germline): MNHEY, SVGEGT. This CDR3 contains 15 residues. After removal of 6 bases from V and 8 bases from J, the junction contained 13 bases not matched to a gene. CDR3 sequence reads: CASSPRGGGTDEQFF. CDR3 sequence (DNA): TGTGCCAGCAGCCCCCGGGGCGGGGGTACAGATGAGCAGTTCTTC.

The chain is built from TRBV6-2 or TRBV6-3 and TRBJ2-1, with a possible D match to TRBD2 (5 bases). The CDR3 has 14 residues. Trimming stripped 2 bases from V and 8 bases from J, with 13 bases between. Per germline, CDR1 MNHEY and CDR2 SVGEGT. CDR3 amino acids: CASSYGGSADEQFF. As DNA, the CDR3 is TGTGCCAGCAGTTACGGAGGTAGCGCGGATGAGCAGTTCTTC.

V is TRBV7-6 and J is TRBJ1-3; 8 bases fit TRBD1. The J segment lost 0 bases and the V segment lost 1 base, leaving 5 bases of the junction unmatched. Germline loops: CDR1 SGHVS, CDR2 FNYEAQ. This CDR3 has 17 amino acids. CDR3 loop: CASSLGQGPSSGNTIYF. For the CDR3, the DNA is TGTGCCAGCAGCTTAGGACAGGGGCCTAGCTCTGGAAACACCATATATTTT.

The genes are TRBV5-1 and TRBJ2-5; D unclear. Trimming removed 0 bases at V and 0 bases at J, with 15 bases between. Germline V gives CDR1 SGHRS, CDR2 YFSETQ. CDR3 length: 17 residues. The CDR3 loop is CASSLGVAYQYQETQYF. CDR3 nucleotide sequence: TGCGCCAGCAGCTTGGGTGTTGCATATCAGTACCAAGAGACCCAGTACTTC.

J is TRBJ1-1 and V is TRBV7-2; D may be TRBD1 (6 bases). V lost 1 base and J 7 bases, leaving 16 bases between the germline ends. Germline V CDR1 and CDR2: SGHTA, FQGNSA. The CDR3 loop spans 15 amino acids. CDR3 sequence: CASSLGITGMREAFF. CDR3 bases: TGTGCCAGCAGCTTAGGGATAACAGGGATGCGTGAAGCTTTCTTT.

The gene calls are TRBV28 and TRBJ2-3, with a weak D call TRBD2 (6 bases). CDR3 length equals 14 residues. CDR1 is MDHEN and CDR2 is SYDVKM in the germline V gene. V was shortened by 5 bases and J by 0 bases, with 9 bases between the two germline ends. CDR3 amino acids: CASSPGESTDTQYF. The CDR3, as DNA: TGTGCCAGCAGTCCGGGGGAAAGCACAGATACGCAGTATTTT. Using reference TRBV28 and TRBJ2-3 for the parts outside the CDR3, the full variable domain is DVKVTQSSRYLVKRTGEKVFLECVQDMDHENMFWYRQDPGLGLRLIYFSYDVKMKEKGDIPEGYSVSREKKERFSLILESASTNQTSMYLCASSPGESTDTQYFGPGTRLTVL.

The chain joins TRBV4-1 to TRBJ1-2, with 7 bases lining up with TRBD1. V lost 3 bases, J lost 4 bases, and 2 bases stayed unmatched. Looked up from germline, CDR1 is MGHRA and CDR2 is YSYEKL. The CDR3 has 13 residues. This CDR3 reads CASSHDRAYGYTF. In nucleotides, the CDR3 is TGCGCCAGCAGCCACGACAGGGCCTATGGCTACACCTTC.

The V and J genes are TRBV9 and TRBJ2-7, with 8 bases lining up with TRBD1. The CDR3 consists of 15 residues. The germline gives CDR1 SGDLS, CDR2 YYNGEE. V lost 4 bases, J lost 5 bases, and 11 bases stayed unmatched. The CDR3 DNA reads TGTGCCAGCAGCCGGGGCGACAGGGGTCTGAACGAGCAGTACTTC. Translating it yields CASSRGDRGLNEQYF.

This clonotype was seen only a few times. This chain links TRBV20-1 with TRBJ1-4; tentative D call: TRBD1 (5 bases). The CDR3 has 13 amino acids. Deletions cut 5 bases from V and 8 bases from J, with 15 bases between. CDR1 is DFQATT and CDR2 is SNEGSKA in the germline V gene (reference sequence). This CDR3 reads CSAARVWDEKLFF. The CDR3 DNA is TGCAGTGCTGCCAGGGTATGGGACGAAAAACTGTTTTTT.

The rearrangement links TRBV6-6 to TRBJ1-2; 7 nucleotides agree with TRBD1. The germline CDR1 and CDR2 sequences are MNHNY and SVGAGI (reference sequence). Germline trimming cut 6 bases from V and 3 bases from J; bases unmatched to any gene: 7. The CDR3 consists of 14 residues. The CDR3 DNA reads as TGTGCCAGCAGGTATACCGACAGGGACTATGGCTACACCTTC. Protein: CASRYTDRDYGYTF.

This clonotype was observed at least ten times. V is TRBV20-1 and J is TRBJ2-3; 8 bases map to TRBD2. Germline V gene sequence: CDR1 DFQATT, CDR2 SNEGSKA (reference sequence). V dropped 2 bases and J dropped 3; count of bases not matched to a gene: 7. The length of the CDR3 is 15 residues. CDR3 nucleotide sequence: TGCAGTGCTAGATATCTAGCGGGTTCTACAGATACGCAGTATTTT. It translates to CSARYLAGSTDTQYF.

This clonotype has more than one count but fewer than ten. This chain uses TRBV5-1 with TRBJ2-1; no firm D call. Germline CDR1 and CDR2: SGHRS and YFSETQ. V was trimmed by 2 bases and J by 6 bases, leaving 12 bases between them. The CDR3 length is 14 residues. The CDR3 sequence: CASSLGLVGNEQFF. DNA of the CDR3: TGCGCCAGCAGCTTAGGCCTAGTGGGCAATGAGCAGTTCTTC.

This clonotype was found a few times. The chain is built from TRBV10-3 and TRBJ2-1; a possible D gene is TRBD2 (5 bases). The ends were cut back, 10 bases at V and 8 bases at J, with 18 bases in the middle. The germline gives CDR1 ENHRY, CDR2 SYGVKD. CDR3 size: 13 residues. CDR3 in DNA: TGTGCCAGGTTTGACCGGGAACTCGATGAGCAGTTCTTC. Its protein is CARFDRELDEQFF.

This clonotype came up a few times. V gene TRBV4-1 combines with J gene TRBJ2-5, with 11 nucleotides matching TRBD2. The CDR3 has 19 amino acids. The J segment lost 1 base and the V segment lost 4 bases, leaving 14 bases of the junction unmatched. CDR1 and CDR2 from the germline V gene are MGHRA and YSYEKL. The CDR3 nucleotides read TGCGCCAGCAGCCCCCAACTTCCTAGCGGGGGGAAATTCCAAGAGACCCAGTACTTC. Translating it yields CASSPQLPSGGKFQETQYF.

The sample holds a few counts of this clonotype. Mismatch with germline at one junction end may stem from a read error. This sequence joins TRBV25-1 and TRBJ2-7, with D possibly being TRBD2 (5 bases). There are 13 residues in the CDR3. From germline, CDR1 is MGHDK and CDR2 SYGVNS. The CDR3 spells CASSKTPGYDQYF. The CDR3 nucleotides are TGTGCCAGCAGCAAAACACCGGGGTACGATCAGTACTTC.

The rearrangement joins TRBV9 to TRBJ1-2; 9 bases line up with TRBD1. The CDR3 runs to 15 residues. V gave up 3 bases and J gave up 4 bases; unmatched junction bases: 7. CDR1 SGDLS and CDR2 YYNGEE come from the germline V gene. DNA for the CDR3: TGTGCCAGCAGCGCTACCGGGACAGGGCTCTATGGCTACACCTTC. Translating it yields CASSATGTGLYGYTF.

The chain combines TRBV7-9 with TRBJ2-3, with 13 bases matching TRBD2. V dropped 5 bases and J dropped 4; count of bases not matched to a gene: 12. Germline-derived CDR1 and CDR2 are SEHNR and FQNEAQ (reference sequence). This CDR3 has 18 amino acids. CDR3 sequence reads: CASSPPGLAGTNPDTQYF. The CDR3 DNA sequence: TGTGCCAGCAGCCCCCCGGGACTAGCGGGGACGAACCCAGATACGCAGTATTTT.

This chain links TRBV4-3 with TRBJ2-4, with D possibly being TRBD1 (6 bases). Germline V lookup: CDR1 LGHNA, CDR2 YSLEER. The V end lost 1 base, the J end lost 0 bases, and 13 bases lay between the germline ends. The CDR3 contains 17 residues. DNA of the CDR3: TGCGCCAGCAGCCAAGTTAAGGGACACTTAGCCAAAAACATTCAGTACTTC. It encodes CASSQVKGHLAKNIQYF.

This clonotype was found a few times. The CDR3 sequence is CASSDRIPYF. The CDR3 DNA sequence: TGTGCCAGCAGTGACCGAATCCCATACTTC. The chain links TRBV6-6 to TRBJ2-5; D ambiguous. CDR3 length equals 10 residues. V lost 5 bases, J lost 14 bases, and 12 bases lay in between. The V gene's germline CDR1 is MNHNY and CDR2 SVGAGI (reference sequence).

The CDR3 nucleotides read TGTGCCAGCTCACCACCTTCCAAGACAGCTTTGGGCGAGCAGTACTTC. This encodes CASSPPSKTALGEQYF. The V and J genes are TRBV18 and TRBJ2-7; D is perhaps TRBD1 (5 bases). There are 16 residues in the CDR3. Trimming took 0 bases from V and 6 from J, leaving 18 bases between them. Germline assignment: CDR1 KGHSH and CDR2 LQKENI.

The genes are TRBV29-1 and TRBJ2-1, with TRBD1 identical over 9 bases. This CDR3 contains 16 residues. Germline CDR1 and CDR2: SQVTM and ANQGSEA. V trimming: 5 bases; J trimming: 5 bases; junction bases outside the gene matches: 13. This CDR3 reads CSVPKPPGQGNNEQFF. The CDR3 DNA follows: TGCAGCGTTCCAAAGCCGCCGGGACAGGGAAACAATGAGCAGTTCTTC.

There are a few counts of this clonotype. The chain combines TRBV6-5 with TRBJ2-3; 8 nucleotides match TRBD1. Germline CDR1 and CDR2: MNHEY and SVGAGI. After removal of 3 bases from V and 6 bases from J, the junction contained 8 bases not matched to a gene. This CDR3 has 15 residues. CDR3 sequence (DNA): TGTGCCAGCAGTTATAGTCAGGGGGCAAGCGATACGCAGTATTTT. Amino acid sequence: CASSYSQGASDTQYF.

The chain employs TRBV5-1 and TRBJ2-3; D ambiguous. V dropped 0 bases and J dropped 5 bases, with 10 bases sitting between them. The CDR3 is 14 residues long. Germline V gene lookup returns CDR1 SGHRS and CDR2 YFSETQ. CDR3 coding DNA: TGCGCCAGCAGCTTGGTCCGCCCGGAAGATACGCAGTATTTT. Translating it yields CASSLVRPEDTQYF.

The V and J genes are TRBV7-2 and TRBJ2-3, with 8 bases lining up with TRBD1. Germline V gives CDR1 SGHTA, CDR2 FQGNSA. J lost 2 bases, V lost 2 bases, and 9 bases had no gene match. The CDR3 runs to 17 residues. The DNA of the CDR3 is TGTGCCAGCAGCTTACCGGGACAGGAGGGCGACACAGATACGCAGTATTTT. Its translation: CASSLPGQEGDTDTQYF.

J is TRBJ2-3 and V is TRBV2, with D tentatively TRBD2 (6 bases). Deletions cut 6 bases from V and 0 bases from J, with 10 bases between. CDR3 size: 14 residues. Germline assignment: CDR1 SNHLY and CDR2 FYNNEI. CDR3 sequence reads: CASSGDFSTDTQYF. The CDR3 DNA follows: TGTGCCAGCAGCGGGGACTTCAGCACAGATACGCAGTATTTT.

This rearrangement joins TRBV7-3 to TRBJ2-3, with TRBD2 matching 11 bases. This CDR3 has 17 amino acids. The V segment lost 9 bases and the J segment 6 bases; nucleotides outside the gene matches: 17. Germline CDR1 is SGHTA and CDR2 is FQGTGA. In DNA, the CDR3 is TGTGCCAGGCCTCCACTAGCGGGGGACCGGTTGTCGGATACGCAGTATTTT. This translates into CARPPLAGDRLSDTQYF.

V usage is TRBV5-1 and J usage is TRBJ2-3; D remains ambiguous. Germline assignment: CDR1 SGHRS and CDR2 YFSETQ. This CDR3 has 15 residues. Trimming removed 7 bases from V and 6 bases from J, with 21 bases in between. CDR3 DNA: TGCGCCAGCTGCACGCGAGAACACACGCTGGATACGCAGTATTTT. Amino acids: CASCTREHTLDTQYF.

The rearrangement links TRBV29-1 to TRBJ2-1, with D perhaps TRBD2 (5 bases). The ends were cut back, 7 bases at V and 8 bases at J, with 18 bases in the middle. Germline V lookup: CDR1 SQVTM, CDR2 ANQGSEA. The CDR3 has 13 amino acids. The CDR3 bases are TGCAGCGCTGCGACCCGCCTCGGGGATGAGCAGTTCTTC. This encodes CSAATRLGDEQFF.

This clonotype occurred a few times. The CDR3 protein is CASSPRQGRGQETQYF. In nucleotides, the CDR3 is TGTGCCAGCAGTCCACGACAGGGAAGGGGACAAGAGACCCAGTACTTC. The chain links TRBV12-3 or TRBV12-4 to TRBJ2-5; 7 bases match TRBD1. Trimming removed 5 bases from V and 2 bases from J; junction bases left unmatched: 11. This CDR3 has 16 residues.

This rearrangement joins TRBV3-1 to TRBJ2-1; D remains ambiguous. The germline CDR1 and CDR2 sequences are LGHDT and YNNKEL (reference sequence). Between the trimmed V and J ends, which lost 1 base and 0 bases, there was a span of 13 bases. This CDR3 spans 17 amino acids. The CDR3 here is CASSQVGYRSSYNEQFF. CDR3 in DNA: TGTGCCAGCAGCCAAGTAGGATACCGAAGCTCCTACAATGAGCAGTTCTTC.